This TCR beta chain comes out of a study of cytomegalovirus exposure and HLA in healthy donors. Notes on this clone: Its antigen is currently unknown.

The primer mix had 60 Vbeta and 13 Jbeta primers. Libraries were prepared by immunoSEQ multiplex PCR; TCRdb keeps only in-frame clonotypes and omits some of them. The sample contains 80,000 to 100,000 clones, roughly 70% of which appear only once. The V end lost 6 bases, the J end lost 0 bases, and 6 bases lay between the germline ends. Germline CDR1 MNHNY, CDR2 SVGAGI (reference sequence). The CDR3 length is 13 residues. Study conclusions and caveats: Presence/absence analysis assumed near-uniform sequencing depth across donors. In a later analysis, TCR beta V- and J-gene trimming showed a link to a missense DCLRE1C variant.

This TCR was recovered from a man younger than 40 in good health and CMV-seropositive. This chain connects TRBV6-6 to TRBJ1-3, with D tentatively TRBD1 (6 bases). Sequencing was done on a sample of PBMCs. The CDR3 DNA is TGTGCCAGCAGGGACAGCTCTGGAAACACCATATATTTT. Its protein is CASRDSSGNTIYF.